One sample yielded the 15 T cell receptor beta chains listed below, sequenced in a study of cytomegalovirus exposure and HLA in healthy donors. 13 Jbeta primers and 60 Vbeta primers were used for the PCR. TCRdb's copy holds only in-frame clones and misses some; the assay was immunoSEQ multiplex PCR. Its table records 200,000 to 250,000 clones. Sequenced material: PBMCs. Every receptor here comes from a girl aged 2-10 years in good health and CMV-seropositive.

The V and J genes are TRBV9 and TRBJ2-7; TRBD1 matches 11 bases. Germline assignment: CDR1 SGDLS and CDR2 YYNGEE. Trimming removed 0 bases from V and 5 bases from J; junction bases left unmatched: 13. The CDR3 covers 18 residues. In DNA, the CDR3 is TGTGCCAGCAGCGTAGGATTGGGCCCGGACAGGGGGCGGGACGAGCAGTACTTC. As protein: CASSVGLGPDRGRDEQYF. The whole variable domain, filled in from reference TRBV9 and TRBJ2-7, reads DSGVTQTPKHLITATGQRVTLRCSPRSGDLSVYWYQQSLDQGLQFLIQYYNGEERAKGNILERFSAQQFPDLHSELNLSSLELGDSALYFCASSVGLGPDRGRDEQYFGPGTRLTVT.

The V call is TRBV11-2, the J call TRBJ2-6; no clear D. This CDR3 has 13 amino acids. V was trimmed by 5 bases and J by 13 bases, leaving 15 bases between them. Germline V gene data show CDR1 as SGHAT and CDR2 as FQNNGV. The CDR3 region is CASSLQWPRVLTF. The CDR3 DNA sequence: TGTGCCAGCAGCCTCCAGTGGCCCAGGGTCCTGACTTTC.

The chain uses TRBV27 and TRBJ2-1, with D possibly matching TRBD1 (6 bases). Trimming removed 5 bases from V and 4 bases from J, with 15 bases in between. This CDR3 has 15 residues. Germline values: CDR1 MNHEY, CDR2 SMNVEV (reference sequence). Written as DNA, the CDR3 is TGTGCCAGCAGTGGGATGCCAAGGGGGTACAATGAGCAGTTCTTC. Translation gives CASSGMPRGYNEQFF.

CDR3 region: CASSPSPGISPRAFF. The CDR3 DNA reads as TGTGCCAGCAGTCCCTCACCAGGGATCTCACCCAGGGCTTTCTTT. This sequence joins TRBV28 and TRBJ1-1; D may be TRBD1 (5 bases). The CDR3 contains 15 residues. Between the trimmed V and J ends, which lost 5 bases and 11 bases, there was a span of 24 bases. CDR1 and CDR2 from the germline V gene are MDHEN and SYDVKM. The full variable domain, with the rest looked up from reference TRBV28 and TRBJ1-1, is DVKVTQSSRYLVKRTGEKVFLECVQDMDHENMFWYRQDPGLGLRLIYFSYDVKMKEKGDIPEGYSVSREKKERFSLILESASTNQTSMYLCASSPSPGISPRAFFGQGTRLTVV.

The chain uses TRBV25-1 and TRBJ1-5, with D perhaps TRBD1 (5 bases). Trimming shortened V by 0 bases and J by 6 bases, and 12 bases separated the two germline ends. This CDR3 contains 15 residues. Germline loops: CDR1 MGHDK, CDR2 SYGVNS. The CDR3, as DNA: TGTGCCAGCAGTGAATACGGCGGGGCCGGTCAGCCCCAGCATTTT. Translated: CASSEYGGAGQPQHF.

The chain is built from TRBV9 and TRBJ1-1; tentative D call: TRBD1 (6 bases). The CDR3 spans 16 residues. Per the germline V gene, CDR1 is SGDLS and CDR2 is YYNGEE. The V and J ends lost 3 bases and 7 bases respectively, with 22 bases between them. CDR3 nucleotide sequence: TGTGCCAGCAGCGCGAGGGGGGGCCCCCCGGGGCTTGAAGCTTTCTTT. Protein: CASSARGGPPGLEAFF.

V usage is TRBV5-6 and J usage is TRBJ2-7; possible D gene TRBD2, 6 bases. The germline V and J ends were trimmed by 3 bases and 6 bases, with 19 bases remaining between them. The CDR3 is 15 residues long. Germline CDR1 SGHDT, CDR2 YYEEEE. The CDR3 loop reads CASSSGLLGGIEQYF. As DNA, the CDR3 is TGTGCCAGCAGCTCAGGACTCCTGGGGGGTATCGAGCAGTACTTC.

The V and J genes are TRBV28 and TRBJ2-7, with a tentative D call TRBD1 (6 bases). Per the germline V gene, CDR1 is MDHEN and CDR2 is SYDVKM. The CDR3 covers 13 residues. The germline V and J ends were trimmed by 7 bases and 2 bases, with 12 bases remaining between them. CDR3 residues: CASKDRPAYEQYF. DNA for the CDR3: TGTGCCAGCAAAGACAGGCCCGCCTACGAGCAGTACTTC. Based on the CDR3 plus reference TRBV28 and TRBJ2-7, the full variable domain is DVKVTQSSRYLVKRTGEKVFLECVQDMDHENMFWYRQDPGLGLRLIYFSYDVKMKEKGDIPEGYSVSREKKERFSLILESASTNQTSMYLCASKDRPAYEQYFGPGTRLTVT.

Concerning this clone itself: At one boundary the junction diverges from the germline segment, which might be a read error. Other DNA sequences in the sample encode the same CDR3. This chain links TRBV6-4 with TRBJ1-1, with 7 bases fitting TRBD1. Germline loops: CDR1 MRHNA, CDR2 SNTAGT. This CDR3 region has 15 residues. In nucleotides, the CDR3 is TGTGCCAGCAGAGTAAAACAGGGGCCGCACACTGAGGCTTTCTTT. Translating it yields CASRVKQGPHTEAFF.

The CDR3 DNA sequence: TGTGCCAGCAGTGGAGGCAAGGGGTGGCAGCCCCAGCATTTT. It specifies CASSGGKGWQPQHF. The chain employs TRBV2 and TRBJ1-5, with D possibly TRBD1 on 5 matching bases. CDR3 size: 14 residues. The germline V gene has CDR1 SNHLY and CDR2 FYNNEI. With 4 bases removed from V and 7 bases from J, the gap between germline ends came to 14 bases. Using reference TRBV2 and TRBJ1-5 for the parts outside the CDR3, the full variable domain is EPEVTQTPSHQVTQMGQEVILRCVPISNHLYFYWYRQILGQKVEFLVSFYNNEISEKSEIFDDQFSVERPDGSNFTLKIRSTKLEDSAMYFCASSGGKGWQPQHFGDGTRLSIL.

The rearrangement links TRBV7-3 to TRBJ2-1, with TRBD2 matching 7 bases. Unmatched junction bases numbered 9, after V lost 1 base and J lost 0 bases. Germline V gene lookup returns CDR1 SGHTA and CDR2 FQGTGA. CDR3 length: 18 amino acids. The CDR3 sequence is CASSLNFGLGSSYNEQFF. DNA of the CDR3: TGTGCCAGCAGCTTAAATTTTGGACTAGGGAGCTCCTACAATGAGCAGTTCTTC. Full variable domain (missing parts from reference TRBV7-3 and TRBJ2-1): GAGVSQTPSNKVTEKGKYVELRCDPISGHTALYWYRQSLGQGPEFLIYFQGTGAADDSGLPNDRFFAVRPEGSVSTLKIQRTERGDSAVYLCASSLNFGLGSSYNEQFFGPGTRLTVL.

The V gene is TRBV18, the J gene TRBJ1-2, with TRBD1 matching 8 bases. Germline values: CDR1 KGHSH, CDR2 LQKENI. The CDR3 loop spans 13 amino acids. The V gene end was trimmed by 10 bases and the J gene end by 3 bases; junction bases not matched to a gene: 7. The CDR3 DNA reads as TGTGCCACTTCAAAGGACAGGGACTATGGCTACACCTTC. It specifies CATSKDRDYGYTF.

The chain employs TRBV28 and TRBJ1-5; D uncertain. CDR3 length: 14 residues. The V end was cut by 6 bases, the J end by 5 bases, with 14 bases between. In germline, CDR1 is MDHEN, CDR2 SYDVKM. CDR3: CASRVIEIHQPQHF. CDR3 in DNA: TGTGCCAGCAGGGTCATAGAAATCCATCAGCCCCAGCATTTT.

The chain joins TRBV18 to TRBJ2-5; TRBD1 is a possible D gene (6 bases). The tail of the sequence fits TRBJ2-7 better, so the J call may be wrong. In germline, CDR1 is KGHSH, CDR2 LQKENI. The CDR3 is made up of 13 amino acids. The CDR3 loop is CASSHRETYEQYF. In DNA, the CDR3 is TGTGCCAGCTCACACAGGGAGACCTACGAGCAGTACTTC.

This rearrangement joins TRBV5-6 to TRBJ2-1; D might be TRBD2 (5 bases). Trimming stripped 0 bases from V and 9 bases from J, with 13 bases between. Germline loops: CDR1 SGHDT, CDR2 YYEEEE. The CDR3 length is 14 residues. This CDR3 reads CASSLAGPAAEQFF. CDR3 coding DNA: TGTGCCAGCAGCTTGGCTGGACCAGCGGCTGAGCAGTTCTTC.